These 30 T cell receptor beta chains share one sample of origin, sequenced in a study of blood T cell repertoires in COVID-19. Repertoires were generated with immunoSEQ multiplex PCR, while TCRdb's copy carries only in-frame clones and drops some. The repertoire holds fewer than 300,000 clones, with roughly 85% as singletons. The sample consisted of PBMCs or T cells enriched from blood (not recorded which). These receptors were taken from a woman in her 50s who had recovered from COVID-19.

V and J are TRBV4-1 and TRBJ2-5; no definite D call. The V end lost 0 bases, the J end lost 1 base, and 6 bases lay between the germline ends. Germline CDR1 reads MGHRA; CDR2 reads YSYEKL. The CDR3 spans 14 residues. The chain's CDR3 is CASSQDPPQETQYF. DNA of the CDR3: TGCGCCAGCAGCCAAGATCCTCCCCAAGAGACCCAGTACTTC.

This chain connects TRBV12-3 or TRBV12-4 to TRBJ2-2, with unresolved D. V lost 3 bases and J lost 5, with 4 bases in between. There are 12 residues in the CDR3. Written as DNA, the CDR3 is TGTGCCAGCAGTTTTAATACCGGGGAGCTGTTTTTT. It codes for CASSFNTGELFF.

The chain has TRBV6-5 and TRBJ1-6, with D maybe TRBD1 (5 bases). The V gene lost 6 bases and the J gene lost 0 bases, with 9 bases spanning the gap. Germline V lookup: CDR1 MNHEY, CDR2 SVGAGI. This CDR3 contains 15 residues. The CDR3 DNA reads as TGTGCCAGCAGAGCAGGGCTCTCCTATAATTCACCCCTCCACTTT. Its translation: CASRAGLSYNSPLHF.

This clone has just one count. The chain is built from TRBV6-2 or TRBV6-3 and TRBJ2-2; D possibly corresponds to TRBD2 (6 bases). Germline values: CDR1 MNHEY, CDR2 SVGEGT. Trimming removed 4 bases from V and 3 bases from J, with 24 bases in between. The CDR3 length is 19 residues. CDR3 DNA: TGTGCCAGCAGTTTACAGCTAAACCGGGGGTGGCGGTACACCGGGGAGCTGTTTTTT. It encodes CASSLQLNRGWRYTGELFF.

The CDR3 loop is CASSSAARGGYQPQHF. The DNA for the CDR3 is TGTGCCAGCAGCAGTGCCGCTCGTGGGGGCTATCAGCCCCAGCATTTT. The chain combines TRBV27 with TRBJ1-5; TRBD1 might be the D (6 bases). Per germline, CDR1 MNHEY and CDR2 SMNVEV (reference sequence). V shed 6 bases and J shed 5 bases, with 20 bases lying between them. The CDR3 loop spans 16 amino acids.

This clone showed up just a few times. V and J are TRBV24-1 and TRBJ2-1; D perhaps matches TRBD2 (6 bases). The V gene's germline CDR1 is KGHDR and CDR2 SFDVKD. V was shortened by 4 bases and J by 7 bases, with 13 bases between the two germline ends. CDR3 length equals 14 residues. The CDR3 nucleotides are TGTGCCACCAGTGACTATAACCGGGGGAATGAGCAGTTCTTC. Its translation is CATSDYNRGNEQFF.

The chain couples TRBV28 to TRBJ1-5; possible D gene TRBD1, 6 bases. Germline V gene lookup returns CDR1 MDHEN and CDR2 SYDVKM. V was pared by 5 bases and J by 6 bases, with 11 bases between. The CDR3 extends over 13 amino acids. This CDR3 is CASSQGSGQPQHF. In nucleotides, the CDR3 is TGTGCCAGCAGTCAGGGGTCGGGTCAGCCCCAGCATTTT.

The table lists this clone with many counts. This rearrangement joins TRBV6-5 to TRBJ2-7; 9 bases are shared with TRBD1. Germline CDR1 reads MNHEY; CDR2 reads SVGAGI. Trimming cost V 0 bases and J 4 bases; bases outside gene matches: 7. There are 16 residues in the CDR3. The CDR3 loop is CASSYSGGTGTYEQYF. The CDR3 DNA is TGTGCCAGCAGTTACTCGGGAGGGACAGGGACATACGAGCAGTACTTC.

The chain uses TRBV3-1 (or the pseudogene TRBV3-2) and TRBJ2-6; D remains unclear. Germline values: CDR1 LGHDT, CDR2 YNNKEL (reference sequence). Trimming shortened V by 0 bases and J by 0 bases, and 9 bases separated the two germline ends. The CDR3 contains 17 residues. In DNA, the CDR3 is TGTGCCAGCAGCCAAGATACAGCCAGCTCTGGGGCCAACGTCCTGACTTTC. It yields the protein CASSQDTASSGANVLTF.

The V and J genes are TRBV19 and TRBJ2-4; the match to TRBD2 covers 7 bases. Germline-derived CDR1 and CDR2 are LNHDA and SQIVND (reference sequence). The CDR3 runs 14 residues. The trim removed 0 bases at V and 6 bases at J, leaving 2 bases unmatched. The DNA for the CDR3 is TGTGCCAGTAGTATAGATCCGGGGGGAAACATTCAGTACTTC. This codes for CASSIDPGGNIQYF.

V gene TRBV19 combines with J gene TRBJ1-1; weak D call: TRBD1 (6 bases). Per the germline V gene, CDR1 is LNHDA and CDR2 is SQIVND (reference sequence). The CDR3 totals 14 residues. Between the trimmed V and J ends, which lost 6 bases and 4 bases, there was a span of 15 bases. In DNA form, the CDR3 reads TGTGCCAGTAGCCCTACAGGGTATCCCACTGAAGCTTTCTTT. Its protein is CASSPTGYPTEAFF.

This clone appeared a single time. The chain joins TRBV19 to TRBJ2-3; the match to TRBD2 covers 7 bases. The germline V gene encodes CDR1 LNHDA and CDR2 SQIVND (reference sequence). The CDR3 covers 14 residues. The V segment lost 10 bases and the J segment 5 bases; nucleotides outside the gene matches: 12. The CDR3 sequence: CATREGRGGDTQYF. The CDR3 nucleotides read TGTGCCACTAGGGAGGGTCGGGGCGGAGATACGCAGTATTTT. Full variable domain (remainder filled in from reference TRBV19 and TRBJ2-3): DGGITQSPKYLFRKEGQNVTLSCEQNLNHDAMYWYRQDPGQGLRLIYYSQIVNDFQKGDIAEGYSVSREKKESFPLTVTSAQKNPTAFYLCATREGRGGDTQYFGPGTRLTVL.

The J gene is TRBJ1-4, the V gene TRBV5-5; 7 bases align to TRBD1. Per germline, CDR1 SGHKS and CDR2 YYEKEE (reference sequence). The length of the CDR3 is 18 residues. J gave up 6 bases and V 4 bases, and 18 bases lay outside the gene matches. CDR3: CASSPRDRLNGVDEKLFF. The CDR3 DNA follows: TGTGCCAGCAGCCCCCGGGACAGATTAAATGGAGTAGATGAAAAACTGTTTTTT.

The rearrangement joins TRBV30 to TRBJ1-6; TRBD1 matches 9 bases. CDR1 and CDR2 (germline): GTSNPN, SVGIG (reference sequence). This CDR3 contains 14 residues. V shed 2 bases, J shed 7 bases, and the junction held 3 bases outside the gene matches. CDR3 loop: CAWSSQGANSPLHF. As DNA, the CDR3 is TGTGCCTGGAGTTCACAGGGGGCGAATTCACCCCTCCACTTT.

The gene calls are TRBV4-2 and TRBJ1-1; a possible D gene is TRBD1 (5 bases). The V end was cut by 5 bases, the J end by 4 bases, with 26 bases between. Germline assignment: CDR1 LGHNA and CDR2 YNFKEQ. This CDR3 is built from 18 residues. CDR3 amino acids: CASSKRYNAARGSTEAFF. In DNA form, the CDR3 reads TGTGCCAGCAGCAAACGCTATAACGCCGCGCGGGGGAGCACTGAAGCTTTCTTT.

CDR3 loop: CASSLAGTDEQYF. In nucleotides, the CDR3 is TGTGCCAGCAGCTTAGCCGGGACAGACGAGCAGTACTTC. The genes are TRBV7-9 and TRBJ2-7; 7 bases are shared with TRBD1. Germline CDR1 is SEHNR and CDR2 is FQNEAQ (reference sequence). The CDR3 contains 13 residues. The trim removed 0 bases at V and 5 bases at J, leaving 1 base unmatched.

The rearrangement uses TRBV27 and TRBJ1-5; a possible D gene is TRBD1 (5 bases). The CDR3 runs 12 residues. Per germline, CDR1 MNHEY and CDR2 SMNVEV (reference sequence). The V gene lost 8 bases and the J gene lost 8 bases, with 13 bases spanning the gap. Here the CDR3 reads CASGTPQEPQHF. CDR3 nucleotides: TGTGCCAGCGGGACTCCGCAGGAGCCCCAGCATTTT.

V and J are TRBV4-1 and TRBJ2-1; 8 nucleotides line up with TRBD2. This CDR3 has 18 residues. V lost 2 bases, J lost 0 bases, and 9 bases stayed unmatched. Per germline, CDR1 MGHRA and CDR2 YSYEKL. CDR3 nucleotides: TGCGCCAGCAGCCAACTACTAGCGGTCCCGAGCTCCTACAATGAGCAGTTCTTC. The encoded protein is CASSQLLAVPSSYNEQFF.

The chain joins TRBV29-1 to TRBJ2-1, with TRBD2 matching over 11 bases. From germline, CDR1 is SQVTM and CDR2 ANQGSEA. CDR3 size: 13 residues. V was clipped by 7 bases and J by 5 bases; unmatched bases: 4. CDR3 nucleotides: TGCAGCGCCTCTAGCGGGGGGAACAATGAGCAGTTCTTC. It is translated as CSASSGGNNEQFF.

The V call is TRBV2, the J call TRBJ2-1, with D perhaps matching TRBD2 (6 bases). The V end lost 4 bases, the J end lost 1 base, and 8 bases lay between the germline ends. Germline V CDR1 and CDR2: SNHLY, FYNNEI. This CDR3 comprises 14 residues. Here the CDR3 DNA reads TGTGCCAGCAGTGGGACTAATTCCTACAATGAGCAGTTCTTC. This gives the protein CASSGTNSYNEQFF. Based on the CDR3 plus reference TRBV2 and TRBJ2-1, the full variable domain is EPEVTQTPSHQVTQMGQEVILRCVPISNHLYFYWYRQILGQKVEFLVSFYNNEISEKSEIFDDQFSVERPDGSNFTLKIRSTKLEDSAMYFCASSGTNSYNEQFFGPGTRLTVL.

CDR3 in DNA: TGCGCCAGCAGCCAAGGGGCGGGAGAAAGGCATGAGCAGTTCTTC. Its protein product is CASSQGAGERHEQFF. This chain links TRBV4-1 with TRBJ2-1, with TRBD2 matching 7 bases. Trimming cost V 1 base and J 8 bases; bases outside gene matches: 8. This CDR3 is built from 15 residues. The germline V gene has CDR1 MGHRA and CDR2 YSYEKL.

To note about this clone: Distinct nucleotide sequences in the sample also encode this CDR3. CDR3 loop: CASSPRGGNQPQHF. As DNA, the CDR3 is TGTGCCAGTAGCCCCAGGGGCGGCAATCAGCCCCAGCATTTT. The genes are TRBV19 and TRBJ1-5, with TRBD1 as a possible D gene (6 bases). CDR3 length equals 14 residues. Trimming removed 6 bases from V and 2 bases from J, with 11 bases in between. Germline assignment: CDR1 LNHDA and CDR2 SQIVND (reference sequence).

This chain uses TRBV4-2 with TRBJ1-1; no firm D call. Trimming left V 0 bases short and J 6 bases short, with 11 bases between. The CDR3 loop spans 14 amino acids. The germline gives CDR1 LGHNA, CDR2 YNFKEQ. The CDR3 region is CASSQESAASEAFF. In DNA form, the CDR3 reads TGTGCCAGCAGCCAAGAGTCGGCGGCGTCTGAAGCTTTCTTT.

J is TRBJ2-6 and V is TRBV19; D might be TRBD1 (6 bases). V gave up 5 bases and J gave up 0 bases, with 17 bases separating them. CDR1 and CDR2 from the germline V gene are LNHDA and SQIVND (reference sequence). This CDR3 is built from 18 residues. The CDR3 DNA reads as TGTGCCAGTAGTCTCCGGACAGCTCTAACCTCTGGGGCCAACGTCCTGACTTTC. This sequence encodes CASSLRTALTSGANVLTF. The full variable domain, its missing parts supplied by reference TRBV19 and TRBJ2-6, is DGGITQSPKYLFRKEGQNVTLSCEQNLNHDAMYWYRQDPGQGLRLIYYSQIVNDFQKGDIAEGYSVSREKKESFPLTVTSAQKNPTAFYLCASSLRTALTSGANVLTFGAGSRLTVL.

The chain employs TRBV5-1 and TRBJ2-5; TRBD2 might be the D (7 bases). The germline V gene has CDR1 SGHRS and CDR2 YFSETQ. V was clipped by 1 base and J by 5 bases, with 15 bases between them. The CDR3 spans 15 residues. The CDR3 DNA reads as TGCGCCAGCAGCTTGAGTCCGGGGGGCTCGGAGACCCAGTACTTC. Its translation: CASSLSPGGSETQYF. Variable domain in full (rest from reference TRBV5-1 and TRBJ2-5): KAGVTQTPRYLIKTRGQQVTLSCSPISGHRSVSWYQQTPGQGLQFLFEYFSETQRNKGNFPGRFSGRQFSNSRSEMNVSTLELGDSALYLCASSLSPGGSETQYFGPGTRLLVL.

The rearrangement links TRBV4-2 to TRBJ2-1; 7 bases are shared with TRBD2. Germline CDR1 is LGHNA and CDR2 is YNFKEQ. The CDR3 covers 17 residues. V shed 1 base and J 4 bases; nucleotides not matched to a gene: 10. The CDR3 DNA is TGTGCCAGCAGCCAAGTCCAAGCGGGATCGGTTTACAATGAGCAGTTCTTC. Its translation is CASSQVQAGSVYNEQFF.

The chain joins TRBV6-5 to TRBJ2-2, with TRBD2 identical over 9 bases. After removal of 6 bases from V and 4 bases from J, the junction contained 6 bases not matched to a gene. Germline V lookup: CDR1 MNHEY, CDR2 SVGAGI. CDR3 length: 15 residues. The CDR3 DNA reads as TGTGCCAGCAGCCGCGGGAGGGCGGGCACCGGGGAGCTGTTTTTT. Translated: CASSRGRAGTGELFF.

The V gene is TRBV27, the J gene TRBJ2-1; the match to TRBD2 covers 10 bases. The V gene's germline CDR1 is MNHEY and CDR2 SMNVEV (reference sequence). The V segment lost 4 bases and the J segment 9 bases; nucleotides outside the gene matches: 6. CDR3 size: 14 residues. The CDR3 DNA reads TGTGCCAGCAGTTCCAGGCTAGCGGGAGTTGAGCAGTTCTTC. It encodes CASSSRLAGVEQFF.

The rearrangement joins TRBV30 to TRBJ1-1; TRBD1 agrees at 7 bases. With V trimmed by 0 bases and J by 6 bases, 10 bases remained unmatched. This CDR3 spans 15 amino acids. Looked up from germline, CDR1 is GTSNPN and CDR2 is SVGIG (reference sequence). The CDR3 DNA sequence: TGTGCCTGGAGTGTACAACGAGGGGGCTACTCTGAAGCTTTCTTT. Amino acids: CAWSVQRGGYSEAFF.

V is TRBV7-9 and J is TRBJ1-6; no clear D. Trimming shortened V by 3 bases and J by 8 bases, and 8 bases separated the two germline ends. The CDR3 sequence is 13 residues long. Germline CDR1 is SEHNR and CDR2 is FQNEAQ (reference sequence). The DNA of the CDR3 is TGTGCCAGCAGCTTCTCCCGGGATTCACCCCTCCACTTT. Amino acid sequence: CASSFSRDSPLHF.